This TCR beta chain came from a study of neurological immune-mediated disorders. Overall study results and limits: Phylogenetic analysis grouped 18 of 34 multiple sclerosis patients' repertoires together, suggesting a possible repertoire signature. The most TCR clonal expansion was seen in HTLV-1-associated myelopathy, and the least was seen in multiple sclerosis, which fell below healthy controls.

The cDNA was synthesized by 5'RACE incorporating 10-nucleotide random UMIs. TCRdb reprocessed the 5' RACE reads via MiXCR and lists one record per CDR3 protein. Altogether about 50,000 distinct CDR3 sequences are present, approximately 3% being singletons, with the ten largest covering over 13%. The unsorted libraries originated from 2 million PBMCs kept at -80 C. Trimming removed 5 bases at V and 5 bases at J, with 12 bases between. Per germline, CDR1 MNHEY and CDR2 SVGAGI. The length of the CDR3 is 13 residues. This clonotype has ten or more counts. Its target is not known. The TCR comes from a woman aged 50 to 60 with multiple sclerosis. The specimen sequenced was PBMCs. V usage is TRBV6-5 and J usage is TRBJ2-5, with D uncertain. The CDR3 protein is CASSGSRWETQYF. The CDR3 coding sequence is TGTGCCAGCAGTGGGTCACGCTGGGAGACCCAGTACTTC.